This record looks at one T cell receptor (beta chain) sequence and its context. The sample is drawn from a study of T cell changes during pregnancy in multiple sclerosis. Repertoires were generated with immunoSEQ multiplex PCR, while TCRdb's copy carries only in-frame clones and drops some. This sample has about 32,000 clones; 80% to 90% occur once, and the top ten carry around 10%. The sequence was collected from a female donor with multiple sclerosis, enrolled in a pregnancy study. This specimen consisted of CD8+ T cells from peripheral blood mononuclear cells, obtained in the third trimester of pregnancy.

As DNA, the CDR3 is TGTGCCAGCAGTGTGGGGAGCGGCACAGATACGCAGTATTTT. Protein product: CASSVGSGTDTQYF. This chain uses TRBV2 with TRBJ2-3; perhaps TRBD2 as D (5 bases). Germline CDR1 reads SNHLY; CDR2 reads FYNNEI. V gave up 4 bases and J gave up 1 base, with 9 bases separating them. The CDR3 extends over 14 amino acids.